Below, 20 T cell receptor beta chains from the same sample are listed, as sequenced in a study of T cells in Graves' hyperthyroidism and ophthalmopathy. Amplification yielded TCR beta CDR3 regions, with RNA transcripts as the source. The primer set for the first-round RT-PCR of the TCR CDR3 was HTBI. One entry per CDR3 protein results from TCRdb running MiXCR on the multiplex PCR reads. The top ten hold 45% to 50% of the sample, which has hundreds of thousands of distinct CDR3 sequences, about 20% seen once. The source material was blood. The source is a man aged 40-50 years with Graves' ophthalmopathy.

This clonotype was found many times. This chain connects TRBV12-3 or TRBV12-4 to TRBJ2-5; unclear D gene. The CDR3 spans 12 residues. The V gene lost 3 bases and the J gene lost 4 bases, with 6 bases spanning the gap. The CDR3, as DNA: TGTGCCAGCAGTTTCAGGAGAGAGACCCAGTACTTC. Residues: CASSFRRETQYF.

This clonotype was detected only once. The chain uses TRBV4-1 and TRBJ2-5, with TRBD2 matching 8 bases. There are 16 residues in the CDR3. Germline trimming cut 4 bases from V and 1 base from J; bases unmatched to any gene: 8. CDR1 and CDR2 from the germline V gene are MGHRA and YSYEKL. CDR3 coding DNA: TGCGCCAGCAGCCCCGGGACTAGGCCATCCCAAGAGACCCAGTACTTC. This codes for CASSPGTRPSQETQYF.

This sequence joins TRBV20-1 and TRBJ2-6; D unclear. The CDR3 length is 15 residues. V was trimmed by 0 bases and J by 0 bases, leaving 6 bases between them. Germline assignment: CDR1 DFQATT and CDR2 SNEGSKA (reference sequence). CDR3 DNA sequence: TGCAGTGCTAGAGATTCGGGCTCTGGGGCCAACGTCCTGACTTTC. Its translation is CSARDSGSGANVLTF.

This clonotype has only a few counts. V and J are TRBV15 and TRBJ1-3; a weak D match, TRBD1 (5 bases). Germline CDR1 and CDR2: LNHNV and YYDKDF (reference sequence). CDR3 length: 16 residues. V was cut by 0 bases and J by 4 bases, with 13 bases left in between. CDR3 residues: CATSRDPAGPGNTIYF. DNA of the CDR3: TGTGCCACCAGCAGAGATCCCGCAGGGCCGGGAAACACCATATATTTT.

This clonotype was seen at least ten times. V is TRBV7-2 and J is TRBJ2-1; 13 nucleotides match TRBD2. Germline loops: CDR1 SGHTA, CDR2 FQGNSA. Germline trimming cut 4 bases from V and 9 bases from J; bases unmatched to any gene: 12. The CDR3 has 17 amino acids. The CDR3: CASSWTKPGLAGFEQFF. DNA for the CDR3: TGTGCCAGCAGCTGGACGAAACCGGGACTAGCGGGATTTGAGCAGTTCTTC.

This clonotype came up many times. V usage is TRBV28 and J usage is TRBJ2-3; tentatively, D is TRBD2 (5 bases). The V and J ends lost 6 bases and 0 bases respectively, with 13 bases between them. This CDR3 is 15 amino acids long. Per germline, CDR1 MDHEN and CDR2 SYDVKM. In DNA, the CDR3 is TGTGCCAGCAGGGGAGAGACAATGAGCACAGATACGCAGTATTTT. This gives the protein CASRGETMSTDTQYF.

CDR3 coding DNA: TGCGCCAGCAGCTCCCCGGGACAAAACTATGGCTACACCTTC. Protein product: CASSSPGQNYGYTF. The chain is built from TRBV5-1 and TRBJ1-2; D possibly corresponds to TRBD1 (6 bases). V was clipped by 3 bases and J by 2 bases, with 11 bases between them. This CDR3 has 14 residues. CDR1 is SGHRS and CDR2 is YFSETQ in the germline V gene.

The chain joins TRBV20-1 to TRBJ1-5; unclear D gene. The V gene lost 7 bases and the J gene lost 0 bases, with 7 bases spanning the gap. The CDR3 runs 12 residues. CDR1 is DFQATT and CDR2 is SNEGSKA in the germline V gene (reference sequence). The CDR3 here is CSVSYSNQPQHF. In DNA, the CDR3 is TGCAGTGTTTCCTATAGCAATCAGCCCCAGCATTTT.

This clonotype was seen ten or more times. The chain joins TRBV20-1 to TRBJ1-5; D uncertain. Between the trimmed V and J ends, which lost 5 bases and 3 bases, there was a span of 17 bases. The CDR3 runs 15 residues. Germline V gene lookup returns CDR1 DFQATT and CDR2 SNEGSKA (reference sequence). In DNA, the CDR3 is TGCAGTGCTCAGGAGAGCGGGTCTCTCAATCAGCCCCAGCATTTT. Its protein product is CSAQESGSLNQPQHF.

This clonotype showed up many times. The junction and the germline gene differ at one end; a read error may be behind it. V usage is TRBV18 and J usage is TRBJ2-3; D gene ambiguous. The CDR3 length is 13 residues. From germline, CDR1 is KGHSH and CDR2 LQKENI. CDR3 in DNA: TGCGCCAGCAGTCCACCCAACACAGATACGCAGTATTTT. It codes for CASSPPNTDTQYF.

This clonotype has at least ten counts. J is TRBJ2-1 and V is TRBV2, with D perhaps TRBD2 (7 bases). The CDR3 covers 17 residues. Germline lookup yields CDR1 SNHLY and CDR2 FYNNEI. V lost 5 bases, J lost 1 base, and 18 bases lay in between. CDR3 region: CASSSGRGVPSYNEQFF. Here the CDR3 DNA reads TGTGCCAGCAGTTCAGGGAGGGGGGTCCCATCCTACAATGAGCAGTTCTTC.

This clonotype was seen a few times. The chain joins TRBV19 to TRBJ2-1, with a tentative D call TRBD2 (7 bases). The CDR3 is made up of 18 amino acids. Between the trimmed V and J ends, which lost 1 base and 0 bases, there was a span of 16 bases. The germline gives CDR1 LNHDA, CDR2 SQIVND (reference sequence). As DNA, the CDR3 is TGTGCCAGTAGTATAGTAGCTTTCCGGGGGGCCTCCTACAATGAGCAGTTCTTC. It encodes CASSIVAFRGASYNEQFF.

This clonotype was recorded a few times. The chain uses TRBV30 and TRBJ2-1, with 9 positions matching TRBD2. V was pared by 1 base and J by 14 bases, with 12 bases of the junction left unmatched. The CDR3 runs to 14 residues. The germline CDR1 and CDR2 sequences are GTSNPN and SVGIG (reference sequence). CDR3 region: CAWSGGTSRLGKFF. In DNA, the CDR3 is TGTGCCTGGAGTGGTGGGACTAGCCGGCTGGGGAAGTTCTTC.

The table lists this clonotype with a few counts. As DNA, the CDR3 is TGTGCCAGCAGTTCCTTCAGGGGTATAGCTTTCTTT. This translates into CASSSFRGIAFF. V usage is TRBV6-1 and J usage is TRBJ1-1, with a possible D match to TRBD1 (6 bases). The germline V gene has CDR1 MNHNS and CDR2 SASEGT. The CDR3 loop spans 12 amino acids. With 5 bases removed from V and 10 bases from J, the gap between germline ends came to 14 bases.

This clonotype was picked up many times. The CDR3 DNA reads TGTGCCAGCAGCTTACTAGCGCTCTTTCAAGAGACCCAGTACTTC. As protein: CASSLLALFQETQYF. The chain joins TRBV7-9 to TRBJ2-5; the D gene is possibly TRBD2 (6 bases). The ends were cut back, 2 bases at V and 2 bases at J, with 12 bases in the middle. The V gene's germline CDR1 is SEHNR and CDR2 FQNEAQ (reference sequence). There are 15 residues in the CDR3. The complete variable domain, with remaining parts taken from reference TRBV7-9 and TRBJ2-5, reads DTGVSQNPRHKITKRGQNVTFRCDPISEHNRLYWYRQTLGQGPEFLTYFQNEAQLEKSRLLSDRFSAERPKGSFSTLEIQRTEQGDSAMYLCASSLLALFQETQYFGPGTRLLVL.

This clonotype was detected only a few times. The chain uses TRBV20-1 and TRBJ2-6; TRBD1 matches at 10 bases. CDR1 and CDR2 (germline): DFQATT, SNEGSKA (reference sequence). CDR3 length: 16 residues. With V trimmed by 4 bases and J by 4 bases, 7 bases remained unmatched. CDR3 in amino acids: CSATGTGVLGANVLTF. The CDR3 bases are TGCAGTGCTACCGGGACAGGGGTCCTGGGGGCCAACGTCCTGACTTTC.

In this sample, this clonotype turned up a few times. CDR3 nucleotides: TGTGCCAGCAGTTACGTGGGAGGGGAGAAGTACGAGCAGTACTTC. Translating it yields CASSYVGGEKYEQYF. This rearrangement joins TRBV12-3 or TRBV12-4 to TRBJ2-7, with 7 bases lining up with TRBD2. This CDR3 has 15 residues. V lost 4 bases, J lost 4 bases, and 10 bases stayed unmatched.

The table lists this clonotype with a count of one. Germline is not matched at one junction end, which may reflect a read error. The chain uses TRBV6-1 and TRBJ2-1; 16 nucleotides agree with TRBD2. From germline, CDR1 is MNHNS and CDR2 SASEGT. The CDR3 totals 19 residues. This CDR3 is CASSMMGLAGGSSYNERFF. The DNA for the CDR3 is TGTGCCAGCAGTATGATGGGACTAGCGGGAGGGAGCTCCTACAATGAGCGGTTCTTC.

In its sample, this clonotype was seen many times. CDR3 residues: CSAAPSGGAGETQYF. CDR3 nucleotides: TGCAGTGCTGCTCCTAGCGGGGGGGCGGGGGAGACCCAGTACTTC. This sequence joins TRBV20-1 and TRBJ2-5; 12 positions agree with TRBD2. CDR1 is DFQATT, CDR2 SNEGSKA, per germline (reference sequence). V shed 5 bases, J shed 5 bases, and the junction held 9 bases outside the gene matches. The CDR3 has 15 residues.

Remarks on this clonotype: A much more abundant neighbour one base away suggests this may be a read error. J is TRBJ2-7 and V is TRBV11-2; 10 bases match TRBD1. Germline CDR1 reads SGHAT; CDR2 reads FQNNGV. The CDR3 totals 13 residues. V shed 5 bases and J 9 bases; nucleotides not matched to a gene: 7. As DNA, the CDR3 is TGTGCCAGCAGCCGGACAGGGGGAAACGGGCAGTACTTC. This encodes CASSRTGGNGQYF.